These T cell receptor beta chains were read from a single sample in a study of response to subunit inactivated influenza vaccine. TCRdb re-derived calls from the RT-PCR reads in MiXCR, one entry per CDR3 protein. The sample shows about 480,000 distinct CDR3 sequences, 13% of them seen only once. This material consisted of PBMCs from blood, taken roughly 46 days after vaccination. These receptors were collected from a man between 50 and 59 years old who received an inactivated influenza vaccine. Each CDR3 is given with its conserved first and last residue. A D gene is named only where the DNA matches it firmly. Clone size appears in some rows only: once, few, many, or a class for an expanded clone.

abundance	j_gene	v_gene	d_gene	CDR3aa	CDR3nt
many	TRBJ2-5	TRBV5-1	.	CASSLGTARETQYF	TGCGCCAGCAGCTTGGGGACGGCCCGAGAGACCCAGTACTTC
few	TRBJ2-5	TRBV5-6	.	CASSLAYETYF	TGTGCCAGCAGCTTGGCCTATGAGACGTACTTC
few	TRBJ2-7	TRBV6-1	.	CASSRTIRYEQYF	TGTGCCAGCAGTAGGACCATTAGATACGAGCAGTACTTC
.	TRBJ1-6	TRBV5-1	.	CASLAGRSPLHF	TGCGCCAGCTTGGCCGGTCGATCACCCCTCCACTTT
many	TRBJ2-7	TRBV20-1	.	CSARAFTQGEEQYF	TGCAGTGCTAGAGCGTTTACACAGGGAGAAGAGCAGTACTTC
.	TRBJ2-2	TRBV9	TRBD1	CASSPRDRETGELFF	TGTGCCAGCAGCCCCCGGGACAGGGAAACCGGGGAGCTGTTTTTT
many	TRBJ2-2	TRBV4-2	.	CASSQALVAGRINAGELFF	TGTGCCAGCAGCCAAGCATTAGTAGCAGGGAGGATAAATGCCGGGGAGCTGTTTTTT
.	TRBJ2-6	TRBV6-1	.	CASSFGVVGSGANVLTF	TGTGCCAGCAGCTTCGGGGTAGTAGGCTCTGGGGCCAACGTCCTGACTTTC
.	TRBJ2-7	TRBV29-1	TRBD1	CSVTYGTGGLGQYF	TGCAGCGTGACGTACGGGACAGGGGGGTTAGGGCAGTACTTC
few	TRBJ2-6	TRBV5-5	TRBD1	CASTFVETGPSGANVLTF	TGTGCCAGCACCTTCGTCGAGACAGGGCCTTCTGGGGCCAACGTCCTGACTTTC
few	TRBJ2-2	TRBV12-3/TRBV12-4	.	CASSKGPGELFF	TGTGCCAGCAGTAAGGGACCCGGGGAGCTGTTTTTT
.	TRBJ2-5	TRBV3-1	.	CASSQESGGGETQYF	TGTGCCAGCAGCCAAGAGTCCGGTGGTGGAGAGACCCAGTACTTC
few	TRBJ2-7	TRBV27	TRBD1	CASRPGQATYEQYF	TGTGCCAGTAGACCGGGACAGGCAACCTACGAGCAGTACTTC
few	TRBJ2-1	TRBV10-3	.	CAIRMRRDSNNEQFF	TGTGCCATCAGAATGAGGCGGGACTCAAACAATGAGCAGTTCTTC
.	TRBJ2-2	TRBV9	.	CASSRTAGGLANTGELFF	TGTGCCAGCAGCCGGACTGCTGGGGGCCTCGCGAACACCGGGGAGCTGTTTTTT
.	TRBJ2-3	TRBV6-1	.	CASSPQAGVADTQYF	TGTGCCAGCAGCCCCCAAGCGGGTGTAGCAGATACGCAGTATTTT
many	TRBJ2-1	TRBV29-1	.	CSASTGSSDEQFF	TGCAGCGCCTCGACAGGTTCCAGCGATGAGCAGTTCTTC
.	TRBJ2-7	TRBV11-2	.	CASSLTGANEQYF	TGTGCCAGCAGCTTGACCGGGGCTAACGAGCAGTACTTC
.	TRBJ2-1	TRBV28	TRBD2	CASSLMLGEGRNNEQFF	TGTGCCAGCAGTTTAATGTTAGGGGAGGGACGGAACAATGAGCAGTTCTTC
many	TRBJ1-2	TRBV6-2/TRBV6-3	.	CASSYSSRVYGYTF	TGTGCCAGCAGTTACTCGTCTCGGGTCTATGGCTACACCTTC
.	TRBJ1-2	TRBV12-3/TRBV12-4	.	CASSLATVENYGYTF	TGTGCCAGCAGTTTAGCCACGGTGGAGAACTATGGCTACACCTTC
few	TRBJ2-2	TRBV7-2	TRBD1	CASSLDRGLTGELFF	TGTGCCAGCAGTTTGGACAGGGGGCTGACCGGGGAGCTGTTTTTT
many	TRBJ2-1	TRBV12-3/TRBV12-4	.	CASSLGLGVSF	TGTGCCAGCAGTTTAGGTCTGGGAGTTTCCTTC
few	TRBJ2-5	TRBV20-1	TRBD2	CSARAGTRGTRETQYF	TGCAGTGCTAGAGCCGGGACTAGGGGAACCCGGGAGACCCAGTACTTC
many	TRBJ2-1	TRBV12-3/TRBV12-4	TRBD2	CASRKLAGGSNEQFF	TGTGCCAGCAGGAAACTAGCGGGGGGCTCCAATGAGCAGTTCTTC
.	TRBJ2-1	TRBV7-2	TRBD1	CASSLRQGPDEQFF	TGTGCCAGCAGCCTCAGACAGGGACCTGATGAGCAGTTCTTC
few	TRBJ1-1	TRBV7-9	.	CASSTDRHEAFF	TGTGCCAGCAGCACCGACCGTCACGAGGCTTTCTTT
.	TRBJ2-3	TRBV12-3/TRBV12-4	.	CTISFVYLLARRDTDTQYF	TGTACCATCAGTTTTGTTTATCTCCTAGCGCGACGAGACACAGATACGCAGTATTTT
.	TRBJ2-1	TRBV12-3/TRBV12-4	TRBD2	CASSLRTSAPTGQFF	TGTGCCAGCAGTTTAAGGACTAGCGCACCTACGGGTCAGTTCTTC
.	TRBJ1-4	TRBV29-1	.	CSVEAGAKRQLFF	TGCAGCGTTGAAGCTGGGGCTAAAAGACAACTGTTTTTT
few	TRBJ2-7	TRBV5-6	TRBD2	CASSRSEGLPYEQYF	TGTGCCAGCAGCCGTAGCGAGGGACTACCCTACGAGCAGTACTTC
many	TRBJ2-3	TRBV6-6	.	CASSYTSTDTQYF	TGTGCCAGCAGTTACACTAGCACAGATACGCAGTATTTT
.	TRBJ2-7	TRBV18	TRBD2	CASSNGDYYEQYF	TGTGCCAGCTCAAATGGGGACTACTACGAGCAGTACTTC
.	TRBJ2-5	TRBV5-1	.	CASSLEGDETQYF	TGCGCCAGCAGCTTGGAAGGGGACGAGACCCAGTACTTC
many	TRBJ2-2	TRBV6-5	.	CASSLDRENTGELFF	TGTGCCAGCAGTTTAGACCGAGAAAACACCGGGGAGCTGTTTTTT
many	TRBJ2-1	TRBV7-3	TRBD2	CASSLTAGSYNEQFF	TGTGCCAGCAGTTTAACAGCGGGATCCTACAATGAGCAGTTCTTC
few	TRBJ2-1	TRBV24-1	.	CATSDWAFGDEQFF	TGTGCCACCAGTGATTGGGCGTTCGGTGATGAGCAGTTCTTC
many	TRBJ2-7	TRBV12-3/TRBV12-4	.	CASSLAGRHEQYF	TGTGCCAGCAGTTTAGCGGGGCGCCACGAGCAGTACTTC
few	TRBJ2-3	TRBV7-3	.	CASSLIASATDTQYF	TGTGCCAGCAGCTTAATAGCTAGCGCCACAGATACGCAGTATTTT
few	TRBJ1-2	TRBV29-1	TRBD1	CSVLTGWGGYYGYTF	TGCAGCGTACTGACAGGGTGGGGGGGATACTATGGCTACACCTTC
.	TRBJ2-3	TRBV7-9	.	CASSLVLAGADTQYF	TGTGCCAGCAGCTTAGTACTGGCAGGCGCAGATACGCAGTATTTT
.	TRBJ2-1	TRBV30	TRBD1	CAWSEGGPYNEQFF	TGTGCCTGGAGTGAAGGGGGCCCATACAATGAGCAGTTCTTC
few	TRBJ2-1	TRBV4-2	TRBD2	CASSRELAGANNEQFF	TGTGCCAGCAGCCGAGAGCTAGCGGGAGCCAACAATGAGCAGTTCTTC
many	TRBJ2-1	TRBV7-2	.	CASSAAGQYNEQFF	TGTGCCAGCAGCGCAGCCGGCCAATACAATGAGCAGTTCTTC
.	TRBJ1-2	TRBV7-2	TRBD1	CASSLVRQGWIYGYTF	TGTGCCAGCAGCTTAGTTCGACAGGGATGGATCTATGGCTACACCTTC
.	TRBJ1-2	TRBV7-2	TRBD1	CASSWKQGALGGYTF	TGTGCCAGCAGCTGGAAACAGGGGGCGTTGGGTGGCTACACCTTC
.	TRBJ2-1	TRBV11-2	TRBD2	CASSSPGLVIREQFF	TGTGCCAGCAGCTCTCCGGGACTAGTGATTCGGGAGCAGTTCTTC
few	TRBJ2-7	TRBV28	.	CASSSSRDTTYEQYF	TGTGCCAGCAGTTCCTCTCGGGACACAACCTACGAGCAGTACTTC
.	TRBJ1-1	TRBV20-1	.	CSAQPSTRTMNTEAFF	TGCAGTGCGCAACCATCGACACGTACCATGAACACTGAAGCTTTCTTT
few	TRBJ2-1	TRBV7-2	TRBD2	CASSLGAGNINEQFF	TGTGCCAGCAGCTTAGGAGCGGGGAACATTAATGAGCAGTTCTTC
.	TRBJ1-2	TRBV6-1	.	CASSDFNYGYTF	TGTGCCAGCAGTGATTTCAATTATGGCTACACCTTC
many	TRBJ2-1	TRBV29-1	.	CSALGRFNEQFF	TGCAGCGCCCTGGGACGTTTTAATGAGCAGTTCTTC
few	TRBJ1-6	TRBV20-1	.	CSAKDRPGTYNSPLHF	TGCAGTGCTAAAGACAGACCGGGAACCTATAATTCACCCCTCCACTTT
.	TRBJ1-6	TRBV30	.	CAWSVGQPYNSPLHF	TGTGCCTGGAGTGTAGGACAGCCCTATAATTCACCCCTCCACTTT